This T cell receptor beta chain was recorded in a study of beta chain features in type 1 diabetes. A word on this clone: Antigen unknown.

General study results and limits: The naive, central memory and Treg TCRB repertoires showed an apparent similarity that was greater among patients than among healthy donors.

All of the isolated RNA was reverse transcribed, so expressed TCRB transcripts were sequenced. The repertoire was sequenced with immunoSEQ multiplex PCR; TCRdb's copy has only in-frame clones and lacks some. Of around 160,000 clones detected, under 60% appear once; the ten largest clones hold around 0.43%. Trimming took off 1 base at V and 4 bases at J, with 19 bases between the two ends. CDR1 LGHNA and CDR2 YNFKEQ come from the germline V gene. The CDR3 has 17 amino acids. Sequencing input: Tregs from blood. The receptor was derived from a man aged 18 to 29 in good health. The chain has TRBV4-2 and TRBJ1-2; D possibly corresponds to TRBD1 (5 bases). The CDR3 coding sequence is TGTGCCAGCAGCCAAGCATTCAGGGCAGCAGGCTTCTATGGCTACACCTTC. Amino acid sequence: CASSQAFRAAGFYGYTF.